This passage covers 18 T cell receptor beta chains from one sample sequenced in a study of OX40 agonist ivuxolimab in advanced cancers. This table comes from immunoSEQ multiplex PCR, and its TCRdb copy is limited to in-frame clones, with some not included. The top ten hold 7.9% of the sample, which has some 48,000 clones, around 79% seen once. The starting material was CD4+ or CD8+ T cells sorted from blood, obtained in a trial of the OX40 agonist ivuxolimab. These receptors all come from an adult with an advanced solid tumor such as melanoma, head and neck, liver or kidney cancer.

The chain is built from TRBV4-3 and TRBJ2-7, with a weak D call TRBD1 (8 bases). V was pared by 0 bases and J by 7 bases, with 19 bases between. Germline-derived CDR1 and CDR2 are LGHNA and YSLEER. This CDR3 contains 16 residues. In DNA, the CDR3 is TGCGCCAGCAGCCAAGAGGGAGGGACAGGTATTGGGGAGCAGTACTTC. Protein sequence: CASSQEGGTGIGEQYF.

The genes are TRBV18 and TRBJ2-3, with unresolved D. V was clipped by 2 bases and J by 5 bases, with 5 bases between them. CDR3 length equals 12 residues. Germline lookup yields CDR1 KGHSH and CDR2 LQKENI. DNA of the CDR3: TGTGCCAGCTCACCAATGGGAGATACGCAGTATTTT. It specifies CASSPMGDTQYF. The variable domain in full, with the rest retrieved from reference TRBV18 and TRBJ2-3, is NAGVMQNPRHLVRRRGQEARLRCSPMKGHSHVYWYRQLPEEGLKFMVYLQKENIIDESGMPKERFSAEFPKEGPSILRIQQVVRGDSAAYFCASSPMGDTQYFGPGTRLTVL.

The rearrangement uses TRBV11-2 and TRBJ2-7, with 10 bases matching TRBD1. The CDR3 is 15 residues long. V was clipped by 2 bases and J by 2 bases; unmatched bases: 3. Per germline, CDR1 SGHAT and CDR2 FQNNGV. CDR3 protein: CASSLTGTGAYEQYF. As DNA, the CDR3 is TGTGCCAGCAGCTTAACCGGGACAGGGGCCTACGAGCAGTACTTC.

DNA of the CDR3: TGTGCCAGCAGCCAAGGGGTTAGCGGGATCTCCTACGAGCAGTACTTC. Protein: CASSQGVSGISYEQYF. This chain connects TRBV4-2 to TRBJ2-7; TRBD2 matches at 8 bases. Unmatched junction bases numbered 5, after V lost 1 base and J lost 0 bases. CDR1 LGHNA and CDR2 YNFKEQ come from the germline V gene. This CDR3 has 16 residues.

This rearrangement joins TRBV18 to TRBJ2-7, with a tentative D call TRBD1 (5 bases). V gave up 0 bases and J gave up 4 bases, with 16 bases separating them. Germline CDR1 reads KGHSH; CDR2 reads LQKENI. The CDR3 has 16 amino acids. As DNA, the CDR3 is TGTGCCAGCTCACCACCGCTAGTTGGAAAGGGGTACGAGCAGTACTTC. Its translation is CASSPPLVGKGYEQYF.

The chain employs TRBV30 and TRBJ1-5, with 7 nucleotides matching TRBD1. The germline V gene has CDR1 GTSNPN and CDR2 SVGIG (reference sequence). V was pared by 1 base and J by 5 bases, with 2 bases of the junction left unmatched. This CDR3 spans 13 amino acids. DNA of the CDR3: TGTGCCTGGAGTGCAGGGGGTCATCAGCCCCAGCATTTT. It specifies CAWSAGGHQPQHF.

The J gene is TRBJ2-7, the V gene TRBV7-6; TRBD2 matches 11 bases. V lost 5 bases, J lost 2 bases, and 8 bases stayed unmatched. Looked up from germline, CDR1 is SGHVS and CDR2 is FNYEAQ. CDR3 size: 16 residues. CDR3 DNA sequence: TGTGCCAGCAGCCGAGGTCCGGGACTAGCGGCCTACGAGCAGTACTTC. This gives the protein CASSRGPGLAAYEQYF.

This clone turned up a few times. The chain couples TRBV10-3 to TRBJ1-5; no clear D gene. V shed 6 bases and J shed 3 bases, with 9 bases lying between them. This CDR3 comprises 13 residues. The germline CDR1 and CDR2 sequences are ENHRY and SYGVKD. The DNA of the CDR3 is TGTGCCATCAGAGAAGAAGTCAATCAGCCCCAGCATTTT. It codes for CAIREEVNQPQHF.

This clone came up a few times. The same CDR3 can be traced to other DNA sequences in this sample. CDR3 in amino acids: CASSRDSKNTEAFF. CDR3 DNA sequence: TGTGCCAGCTCACGTGACAGTAAGAACACTGAAGCTTTCTTT. This sequence joins TRBV18 and TRBJ1-1, with D possibly being TRBD1 (5 bases). The V and J ends lost 4 bases and 1 base respectively, with 10 bases between them. Per the germline V gene, CDR1 is KGHSH and CDR2 is LQKENI. The length of the CDR3 is 14 residues.

V is TRBV29-1 and J is TRBJ1-1; maybe TRBD1 (6 bases). V dropped 6 bases and J dropped 3 bases, with 20 bases sitting between them. This CDR3 contains 15 residues. CDR1 SQVTM and CDR2 ANQGSEA come from the germline V gene. Here the CDR3 DNA reads TGCAGCGTGACCAATTGGGGGGGCAGGGACACTGAAGCTTTCTTT. Its translation is CSVTNWGGRDTEAFF.

This clone was detected a few times. The rearrangement joins TRBV2 to TRBJ2-1; perhaps TRBD2 as D (5 bases). The V end lost 7 bases, the J end lost 4 bases, and 14 bases lay between the germline ends. CDR3 length: 14 residues. In germline, CDR1 is SNHLY, CDR2 FYNNEI. The CDR3 protein is CASTAVRGYNEQFF. Written as DNA, the CDR3 is TGTGCCAGCACGGCCGTTCGGGGTTACAATGAGCAGTTCTTC.

The chain uses TRBV15 and TRBJ1-1; D may be TRBD1 (5 bases). The CDR3 is 15 amino acids. The germline V gene has CDR1 LNHNV and CDR2 YYDKDF (reference sequence). Trimming cost V 4 bases and J 0 bases, with 12 bases left between them. CDR3 coding DNA: TGTGCCACCAGCAAAGGGGTGATTATGAACACTGAAGCTTTCTTT. Translated: CATSKGVIMNTEAFF.

This clone came up a few times. The CDR3 DNA reads as TGTGCCAGCAGCTTGGACGGTCAAGAGACCCAGTACTTC. This translates into CASSLDGQETQYF. The genes are TRBV5-8 and TRBJ2-5, with no clear D. V shed 0 bases and J shed 2 bases, with 5 bases lying between them. Germline V gene lookup returns CDR1 SGHTS and CDR2 YDEGEE. The CDR3 covers 13 residues.

This clone was recorded a few times. V gene TRBV2 combines with J gene TRBJ2-1, with 10 bases identical to TRBD2. With 1 base clipped from V and 3 bases from J, the junction kept 9 bases outside the gene matches. The CDR3 loop spans 18 amino acids. Per the germline V gene, CDR1 is SNHLY and CDR2 is FYNNEI. CDR3 amino acids: CASSEVRTSGNLYNEQFF. The CDR3 DNA is TGTGCCAGCAGTGAAGTGAGAACTAGCGGGAATCTCTACAATGAGCAGTTCTTC.

The chain has TRBV10-3 and TRBJ1-5, with D perhaps TRBD1 (6 bases). The V gene lost 2 bases and the J gene lost 4 bases, with 9 bases spanning the gap. The CDR3 loop spans 14 amino acids. CDR1 ENHRY and CDR2 SYGVKD come from the germline V gene. The CDR3 nucleotides are TGTGCCATCAGTGAGGGACAGAAAAATCAGCCCCAGCATTTT. Amino acid sequence: CAISEGQKNQPQHF.

The chain employs TRBV10-2 and TRBJ1-5; 10 positions agree with TRBD1. There are 17 residues in the CDR3. CDR1 and CDR2 from the germline V gene are WSHSY and SAAADI. Losses at the gene ends were 6 bases for V and 10 bases for J; bases not matched to a gene: 18. The DNA for the CDR3 is TGCGCCAGCAGCCCGACCGGGACAGGGGCCCTTGGGCGACCCCAGCATTTT. This sequence encodes CASSPTGTGALGRPQHF.

V and J are TRBV9 and TRBJ1-3; D gene uncertain. Trimming took 3 bases from V and 0 from J, leaving 13 bases between them. CDR1 is SGDLS and CDR2 is YYNGEE in the germline V gene. There are 16 residues in the CDR3. CDR3 protein: CASSEYPSISGNTIYF. CDR3 DNA: TGTGCCAGCAGCGAGTACCCGTCCATCTCTGGAAACACCATATATTTT.

This chain connects TRBV7-8 to TRBJ2-1; D possibly corresponds to TRBD2 (5 bases). CDR1 is SGHVS, CDR2 FQNEAQ, per germline. This CDR3 spans 14 amino acids. Trimming shortened V by 3 bases and J by 9 bases, and 15 bases separated the two germline ends. CDR3: CASSLDWAQVEQFF. CDR3 in DNA: TGTGCCAGCAGCTTGGACTGGGCCCAAGTTGAGCAGTTCTTC.